This TCR beta chain was obtained from a study of blood T cell repertoires in COVID-19. Germline V gene sequence: CDR1 MNHEY, CDR2 SMNVEV (reference sequence). V trimming: 8 bases; J trimming: 3 bases; junction bases outside the gene matches: 18. The length of the CDR3 is 17 residues. Measured with immunoSEQ multiplex PCR; TCRdb has only the in-frame clones, and not every one. The table includes some 320,000 clones, over 85% detected once. Sequenced input: peripheral blood. V is TRBV27 and J is TRBJ2-7; 8 bases are shared with TRBD2. This clonotype was sampled from a woman in her 30s with COVID-19, enrolled during active disease. CDR3 residues: CASPPGRESGDNYEQYF. The CDR3 region has the DNA TGTGCCAGCCCCCCCGGGAGGGAGTCCGGTGATAACTACGAGCAGTACTTC.